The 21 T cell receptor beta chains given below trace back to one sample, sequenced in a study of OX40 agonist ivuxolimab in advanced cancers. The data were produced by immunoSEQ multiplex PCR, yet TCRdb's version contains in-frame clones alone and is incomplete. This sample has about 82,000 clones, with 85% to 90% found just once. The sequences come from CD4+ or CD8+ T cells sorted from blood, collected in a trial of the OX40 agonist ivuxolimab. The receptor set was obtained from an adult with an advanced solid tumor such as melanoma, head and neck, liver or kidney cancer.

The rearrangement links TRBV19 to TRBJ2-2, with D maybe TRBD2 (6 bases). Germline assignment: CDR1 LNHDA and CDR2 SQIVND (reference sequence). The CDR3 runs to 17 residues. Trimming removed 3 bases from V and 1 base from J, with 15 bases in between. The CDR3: CASSIFAGLGNTGELFF. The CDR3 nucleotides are TGTGCCAGTAGTATTTTCGCGGGGCTTGGGAACACCGGGGAGCTGTTTTTT. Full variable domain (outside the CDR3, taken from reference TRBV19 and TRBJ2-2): DGGITQSPKYLFRKEGQNVTLSCEQNLNHDAMYWYRQDPGQGLRLIYYSQIVNDFQKGDIAEGYSVSREKKESFPLTVTSAQKNPTAFYLCASSIFAGLGNTGELFFGEGSRLTVL.

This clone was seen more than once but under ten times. CDR3 sequence: CASSHFFGQGAAATNEKLFF. In DNA form, the CDR3 reads TGTGCCAGCTCCCATTTCTTCGGGCAGGGGGCAGCGGCAACTAATGAAAAACTGTTTTTT. This chain links TRBV18 with TRBJ1-4, with TRBD1 matching over 8 bases. Germline V gives CDR1 KGHSH, CDR2 LQKENI. The junction had 18 bases not matched to a gene; V was cut back by 6 bases and J by 0 bases. CDR3 length equals 20 residues. Combining the CDR3 with reference TRBV18 and TRBJ1-4 gives the whole variable domain NAGVMQNPRHLVRRRGQEARLRCSPMKGHSHVYWYRQLPEEGLKFMVYLQKENIIDESGMPKERFSAEFPKEGPSILRIQQVVRGDSAAYFCASSHFFGQGAAATNEKLFFGSGTQLSVL.

The CDR3 region is CASSLRHEAPGNTIYF. The CDR3 region has the DNA TGTGCCAGCAGCTTACGGCACGAGGCCCCTGGAAACACCATATATTTT. The chain joins TRBV7-9 to TRBJ1-3; no reliable D call. Trimming stripped 2 bases from V and 2 bases from J, with 13 bases between. The CDR3 is 16 residues long. The germline V gene has CDR1 SEHNR and CDR2 FQNEAQ (reference sequence). The complete variable domain, with remaining parts taken from reference TRBV7-9 and TRBJ1-3, reads DTGVSQNPRHKITKRGQNVTFRCDPISEHNRLYWYRQTLGQGPEFLTYFQNEAQLEKSRLLSDRFSAERPKGSFSTLEIQRTEQGDSAMYLCASSLRHEAPGNTIYFGEGSWLTVV.

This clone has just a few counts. CDR3 nucleotides: TGTGCCAGCAGCTATCAACAGGATTCACCCCTCCACTTT. This translates into CASSYQQDSPLHF. This sequence joins TRBV7-3 and TRBJ1-6; TRBD1 might be the D (5 bases). The germline gives CDR1 SGHTA, CDR2 FQGTGA. The CDR3 runs to 13 residues. V lost 4 bases and J lost 8, with 9 bases in between.

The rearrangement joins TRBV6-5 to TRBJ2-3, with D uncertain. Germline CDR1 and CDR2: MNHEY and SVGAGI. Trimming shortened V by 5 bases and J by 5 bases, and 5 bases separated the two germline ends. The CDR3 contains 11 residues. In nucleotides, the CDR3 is TGTGCCAGCAGTCCACTAGATACGCAGTATTTT. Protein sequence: CASSPLDTQYF.

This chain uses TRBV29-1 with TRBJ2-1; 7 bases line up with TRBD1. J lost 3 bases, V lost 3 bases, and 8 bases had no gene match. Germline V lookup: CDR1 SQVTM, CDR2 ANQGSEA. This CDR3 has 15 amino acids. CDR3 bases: TGCAGCGTTGAGACGTACAGGGGCCACTACAATGAGCAGTTCTTC. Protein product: CSVETYRGHYNEQFF.

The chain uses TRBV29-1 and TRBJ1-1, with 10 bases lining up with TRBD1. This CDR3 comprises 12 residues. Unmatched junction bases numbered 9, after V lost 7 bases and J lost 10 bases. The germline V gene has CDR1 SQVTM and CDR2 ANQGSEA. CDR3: CSARRQGALAFF. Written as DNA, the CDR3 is TGCAGCGCTCGAAGACAGGGGGCTCTAGCTTTCTTT. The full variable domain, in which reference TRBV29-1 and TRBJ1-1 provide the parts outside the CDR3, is SAVISQKPSRDICQRGTSLTIQCQVDSQVTMMFWYRQQPGQSLTLIATANQGSEATYESGFVIDKFPISRPNLTFSTLTVSNMSPEDSSIYLCSARRQGALAFFGQGTRLTVV.

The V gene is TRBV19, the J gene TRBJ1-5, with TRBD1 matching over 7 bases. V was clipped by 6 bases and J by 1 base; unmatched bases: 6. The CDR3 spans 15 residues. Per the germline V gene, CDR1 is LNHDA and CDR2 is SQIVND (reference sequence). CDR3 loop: CASSQGVRSNQPQHF. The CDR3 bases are TGTGCCAGTAGCCAGGGGGTTAGGAGCAATCAGCCCCAGCATTTT.

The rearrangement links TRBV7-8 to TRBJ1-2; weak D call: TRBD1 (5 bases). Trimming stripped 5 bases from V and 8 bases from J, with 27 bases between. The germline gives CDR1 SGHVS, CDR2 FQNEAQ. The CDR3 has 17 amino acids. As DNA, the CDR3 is TGTGCCAGCAGCCCAGATTATGGGCAGGGAGTCTTCCTCGGCTACACCTTC. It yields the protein CASSPDYGQGVFLGYTF.

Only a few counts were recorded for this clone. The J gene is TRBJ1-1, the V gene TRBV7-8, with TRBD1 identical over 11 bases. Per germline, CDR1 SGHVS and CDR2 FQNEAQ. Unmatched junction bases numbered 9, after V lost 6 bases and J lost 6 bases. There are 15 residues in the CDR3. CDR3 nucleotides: TGTGCCAGCAGTAGGGACAGGGGGGATCTGGCTGAAGCTTTCTTT. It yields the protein CASSRDRGDLAEAFF. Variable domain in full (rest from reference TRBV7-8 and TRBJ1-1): GAGVSQSPRYKVAKRGQDVALRCDPISGHVSLFWYQQALGQGPEFLTYFQNEAQLDKSGLPSDRFFAERPEGSVSTLKIQRTQQEDSAVYLCASSRDRGDLAEAFFGQGTRLTVV.

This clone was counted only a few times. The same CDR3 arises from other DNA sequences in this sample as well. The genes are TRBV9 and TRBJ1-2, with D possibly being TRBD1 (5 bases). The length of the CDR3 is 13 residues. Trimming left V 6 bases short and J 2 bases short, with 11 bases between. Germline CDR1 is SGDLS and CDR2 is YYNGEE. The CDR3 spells CASTRDENYGYTF. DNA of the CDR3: TGTGCCAGCACCCGGGACGAGAACTATGGCTACACCTTC.

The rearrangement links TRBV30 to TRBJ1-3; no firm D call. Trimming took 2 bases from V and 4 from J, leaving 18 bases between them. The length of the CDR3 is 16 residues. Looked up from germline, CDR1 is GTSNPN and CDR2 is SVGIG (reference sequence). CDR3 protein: CAWSQPGGWGGNTIYF. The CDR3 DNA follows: TGTGCCTGGAGTCAACCGGGAGGTTGGGGAGGAAACACCATATATTTT.

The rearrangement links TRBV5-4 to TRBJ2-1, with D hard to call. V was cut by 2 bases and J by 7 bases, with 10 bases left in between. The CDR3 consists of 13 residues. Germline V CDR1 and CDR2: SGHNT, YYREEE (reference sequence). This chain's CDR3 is CASSFLAANEQFF. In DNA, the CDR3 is TGTGCCAGCAGCTTTCTGGCGGCGAATGAGCAGTTCTTC.

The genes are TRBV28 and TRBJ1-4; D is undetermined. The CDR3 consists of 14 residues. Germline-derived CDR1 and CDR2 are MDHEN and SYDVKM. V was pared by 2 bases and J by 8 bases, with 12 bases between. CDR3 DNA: TGTGCCAGCAGTTTAATTGAAAGAGGCGAAAAACTGTTTTTT. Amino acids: CASSLIERGEKLFF.

The CDR3 spells CASSVEGGNTEAFF. The DNA of the CDR3 is TGTGCCAGCAGCGTAGAGGGCGGGAACACTGAAGCTTTCTTT. This chain uses TRBV9 with TRBJ1-1; D gene ambiguous. Germline V CDR1 and CDR2: SGDLS, YYNGEE. The V and J ends lost 0 bases and 1 base respectively, with 7 bases between them. The CDR3 runs to 14 residues.

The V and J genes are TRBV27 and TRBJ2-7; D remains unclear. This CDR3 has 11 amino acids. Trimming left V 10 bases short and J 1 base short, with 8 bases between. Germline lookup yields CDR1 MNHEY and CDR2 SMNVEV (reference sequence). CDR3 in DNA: TGTGCCACGCGCCAATCCTACGAGCAGTACTTC. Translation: CATRQSYEQYF.

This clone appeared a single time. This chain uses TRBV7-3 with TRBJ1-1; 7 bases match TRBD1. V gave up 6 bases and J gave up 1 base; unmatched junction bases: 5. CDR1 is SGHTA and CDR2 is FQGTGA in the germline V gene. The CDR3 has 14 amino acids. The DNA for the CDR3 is TGTGCCAGCAGTTACGGGACAGCGAACACTGAAGCTTTCTTT. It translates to CASSYGTANTEAFF.

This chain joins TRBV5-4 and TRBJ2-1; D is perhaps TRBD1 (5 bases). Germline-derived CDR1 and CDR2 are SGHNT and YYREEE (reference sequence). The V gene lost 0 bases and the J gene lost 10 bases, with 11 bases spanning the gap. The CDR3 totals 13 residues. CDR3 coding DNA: TGTGCCAGCAGCTTGGGACAGCAACCCGAGCAGTTCTTC. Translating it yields CASSLGQQPEQFF.

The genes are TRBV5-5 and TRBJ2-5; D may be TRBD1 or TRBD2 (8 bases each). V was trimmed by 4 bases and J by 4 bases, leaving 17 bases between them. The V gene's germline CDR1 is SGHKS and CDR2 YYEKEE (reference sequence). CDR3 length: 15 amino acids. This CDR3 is CASSTDRAGGETQYF. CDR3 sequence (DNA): TGTGCCAGCAGCACGGACAGGGCGGGAGGAGAGACCCAGTACTTC.

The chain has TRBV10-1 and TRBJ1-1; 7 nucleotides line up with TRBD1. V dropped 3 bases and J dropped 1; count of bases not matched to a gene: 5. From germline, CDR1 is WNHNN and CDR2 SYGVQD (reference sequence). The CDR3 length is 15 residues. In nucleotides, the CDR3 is TGCGCCAGCAGTGATTCGACAGGGAGGAACACTGAAGCTTTCTTT. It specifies CASSDSTGRNTEAFF.

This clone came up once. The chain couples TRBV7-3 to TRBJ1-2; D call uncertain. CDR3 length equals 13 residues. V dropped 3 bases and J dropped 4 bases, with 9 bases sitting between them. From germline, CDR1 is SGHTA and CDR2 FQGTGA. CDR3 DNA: TGTGCCAGCAGCTTGAACCCCGGCTATGGCTACACCTTC. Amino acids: CASSLNPGYGYTF.